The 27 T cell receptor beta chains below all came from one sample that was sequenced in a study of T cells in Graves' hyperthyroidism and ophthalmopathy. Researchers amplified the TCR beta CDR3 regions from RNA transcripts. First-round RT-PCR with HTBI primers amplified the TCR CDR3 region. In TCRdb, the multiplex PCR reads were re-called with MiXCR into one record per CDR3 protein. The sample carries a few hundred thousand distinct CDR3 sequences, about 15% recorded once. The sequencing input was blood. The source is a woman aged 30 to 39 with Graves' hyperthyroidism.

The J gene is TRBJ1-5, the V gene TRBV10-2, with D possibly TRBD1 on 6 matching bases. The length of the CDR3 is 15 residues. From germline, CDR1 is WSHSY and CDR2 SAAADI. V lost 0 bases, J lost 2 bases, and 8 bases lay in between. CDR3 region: CASSESTGGNQPQHF. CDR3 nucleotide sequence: TGCGCCAGCAGTGAGTCGACAGGTGGCAATCAGCCCCAGCATTTT.

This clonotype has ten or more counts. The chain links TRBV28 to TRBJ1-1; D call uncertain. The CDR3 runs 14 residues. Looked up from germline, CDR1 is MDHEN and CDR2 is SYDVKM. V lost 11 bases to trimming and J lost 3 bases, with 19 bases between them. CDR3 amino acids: CAHAGLPRDTEAFF. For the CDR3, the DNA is TGTGCCCACGCGGGCCTTCCGAGGGACACTGAAGCTTTCTTT.

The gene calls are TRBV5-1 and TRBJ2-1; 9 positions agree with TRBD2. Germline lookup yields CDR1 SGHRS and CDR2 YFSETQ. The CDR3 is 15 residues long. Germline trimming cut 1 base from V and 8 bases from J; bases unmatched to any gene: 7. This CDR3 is CASSLIAGAMDEQFF. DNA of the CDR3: TGCGCCAGCAGCTTGATAGCGGGAGCTATGGATGAGCAGTTCTTC.

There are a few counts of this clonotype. The CDR3 spells CSVEDFGNTIYF. In nucleotides, the CDR3 is TGCAGCGTTGAGGACTTTGGAAACACCATATATTTT. This rearrangement joins TRBV29-1 to TRBJ1-3; no firm D call. Germline V gives CDR1 SQVTM, CDR2 ANQGSEA. V lost 3 bases and J 3 bases, leaving 6 bases between the germline ends. This CDR3 spans 12 amino acids. The whole variable domain, filled in from reference TRBV29-1 and TRBJ1-3, reads SAVISQKPSRDICQRGTSLTIQCQVDSQVTMMFWYRQQPGQSLTLIATANQGSEATYESGFVIDKFPISRPNLTFSTLTVSNMSPEDSSIYLCSVEDFGNTIYFGEGSWLTVV.

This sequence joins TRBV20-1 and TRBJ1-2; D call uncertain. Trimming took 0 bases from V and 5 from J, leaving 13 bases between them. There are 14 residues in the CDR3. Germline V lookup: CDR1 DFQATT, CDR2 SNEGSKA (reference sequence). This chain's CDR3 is CSARDYDGPYGYTF. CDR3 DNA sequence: TGCAGTGCTAGAGACTATGACGGTCCTTATGGCTACACCTTC.

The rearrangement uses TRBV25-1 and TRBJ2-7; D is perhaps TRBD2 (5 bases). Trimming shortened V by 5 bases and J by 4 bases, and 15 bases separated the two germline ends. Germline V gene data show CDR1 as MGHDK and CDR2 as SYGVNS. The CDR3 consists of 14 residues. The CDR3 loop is CASSPPRDLYEQYF. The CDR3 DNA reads TGTGCCAGCAGTCCTCCCCGGGATCTTTACGAGCAGTACTTC.

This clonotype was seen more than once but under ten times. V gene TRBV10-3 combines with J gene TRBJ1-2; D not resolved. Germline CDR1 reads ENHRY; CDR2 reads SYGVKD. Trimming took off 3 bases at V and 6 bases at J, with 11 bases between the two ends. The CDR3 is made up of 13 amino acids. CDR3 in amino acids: CAISERELDGYTF. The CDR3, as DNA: TGTGCCATCAGTGAACGGGAGTTGGATGGCTACACCTTC.

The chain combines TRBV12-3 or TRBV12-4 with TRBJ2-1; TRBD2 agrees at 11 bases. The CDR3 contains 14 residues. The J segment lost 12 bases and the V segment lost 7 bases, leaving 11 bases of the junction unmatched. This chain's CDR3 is CASTLLAGGSGQFF. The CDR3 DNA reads TGTGCCAGCACCCTCCTAGCGGGAGGAAGTGGGCAGTTCTTC.

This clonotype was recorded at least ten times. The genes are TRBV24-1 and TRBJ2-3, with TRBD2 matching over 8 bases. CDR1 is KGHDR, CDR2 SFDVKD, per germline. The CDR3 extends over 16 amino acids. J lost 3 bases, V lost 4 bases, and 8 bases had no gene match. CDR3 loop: CATSESGLVGTDTQYF. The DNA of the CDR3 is TGTGCCACCAGTGAATCGGGACTAGTGGGGACAGATACGCAGTATTTT.

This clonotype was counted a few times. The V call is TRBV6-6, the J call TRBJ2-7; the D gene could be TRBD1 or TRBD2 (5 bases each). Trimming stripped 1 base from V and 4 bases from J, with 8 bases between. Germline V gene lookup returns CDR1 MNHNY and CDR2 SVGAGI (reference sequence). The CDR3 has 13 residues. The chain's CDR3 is CASSYYGTYEQYF. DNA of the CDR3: TGTGCCAGCAGTTACTATGGGACGTACGAGCAGTACTTC.

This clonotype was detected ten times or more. The CDR3 is CASRRTNEKLFF. The CDR3, as DNA: TGTGCCAGCCGGCGGACTAATGAAAAACTGTTTTTT. The chain couples TRBV2 to TRBJ1-4; D gene ambiguous. The germline V and J ends were trimmed by 8 bases and 2 bases, with 6 bases remaining between them. Germline loops: CDR1 SNHLY, CDR2 FYNNEI. The CDR3 is made up of 12 amino acids. Drawing the rest from reference TRBV2 and TRBJ1-4, the complete variable domain is EPEVTQTPSHQVTQMGQEVILRCVPISNHLYFYWYRQILGQKVEFLVSFYNNEISEKSEIFDDQFSVERPDGSNFTLKIRSTKLEDSAMYFCASRRTNEKLFFGSGTQLSVL.

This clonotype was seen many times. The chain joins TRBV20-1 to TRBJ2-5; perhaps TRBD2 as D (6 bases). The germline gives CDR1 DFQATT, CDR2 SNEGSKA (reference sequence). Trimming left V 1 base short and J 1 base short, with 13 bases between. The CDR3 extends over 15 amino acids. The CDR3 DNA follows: TGCAGTGCTAGAGTGGGAGGACGAGGCCAAGAGACCCAGTACTTC. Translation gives CSARVGGRGQETQYF.

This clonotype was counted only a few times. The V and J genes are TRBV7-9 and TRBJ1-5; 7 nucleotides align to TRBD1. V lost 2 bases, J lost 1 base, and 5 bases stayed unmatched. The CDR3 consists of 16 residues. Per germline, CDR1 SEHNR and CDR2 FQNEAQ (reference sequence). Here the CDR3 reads CASSLSSGGSNQPQHF. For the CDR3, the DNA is TGTGCCAGCAGCTTATCGTCAGGGGGAAGCAATCAGCCCCAGCATTTT.

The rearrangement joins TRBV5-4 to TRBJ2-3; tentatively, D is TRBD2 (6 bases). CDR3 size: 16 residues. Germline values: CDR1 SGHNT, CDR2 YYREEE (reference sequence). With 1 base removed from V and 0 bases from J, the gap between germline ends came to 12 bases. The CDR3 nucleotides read TGTGCCAGCAGCTTGCGGCTAGCGTCTAGCACAGATACGCAGTATTTT. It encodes CASSLRLASSTDTQYF.

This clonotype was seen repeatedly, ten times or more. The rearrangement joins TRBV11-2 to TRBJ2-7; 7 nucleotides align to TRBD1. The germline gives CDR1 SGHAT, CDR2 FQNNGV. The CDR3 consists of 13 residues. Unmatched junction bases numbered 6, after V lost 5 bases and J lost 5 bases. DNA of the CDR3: TGTGCCAGCAGCCCGCGGACAGGACACGAGCAGTACTTC. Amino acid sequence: CASSPRTGHEQYF.

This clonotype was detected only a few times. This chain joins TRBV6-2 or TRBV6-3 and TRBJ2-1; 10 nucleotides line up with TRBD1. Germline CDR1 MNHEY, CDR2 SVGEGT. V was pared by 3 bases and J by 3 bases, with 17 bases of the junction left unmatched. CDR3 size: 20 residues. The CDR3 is CASSYPGQGGVAVYYNEQFF. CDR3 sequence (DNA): TGTGCCAGCAGTTATCCCGGACAGGGGGGAGTAGCGGTATACTACAATGAGCAGTTCTTC.

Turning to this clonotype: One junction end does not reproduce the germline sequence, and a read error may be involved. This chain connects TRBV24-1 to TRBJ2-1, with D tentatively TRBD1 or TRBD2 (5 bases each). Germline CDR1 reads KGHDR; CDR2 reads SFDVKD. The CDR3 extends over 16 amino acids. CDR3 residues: CATSDRGAISDNEQFF. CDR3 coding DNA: TGTGCCACCAGTGATCGAGGGGCGATCTCCGACAATGAGCAGTTCTTC.

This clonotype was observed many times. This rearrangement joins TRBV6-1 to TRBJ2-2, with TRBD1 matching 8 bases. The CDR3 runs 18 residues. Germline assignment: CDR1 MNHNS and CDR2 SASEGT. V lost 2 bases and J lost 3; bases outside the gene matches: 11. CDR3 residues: CASSERNQGARDTGELFF. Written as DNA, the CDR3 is TGTGCCAGCAGTGAAAGGAACCAGGGGGCGCGGGACACCGGGGAGCTGTTTTTT.

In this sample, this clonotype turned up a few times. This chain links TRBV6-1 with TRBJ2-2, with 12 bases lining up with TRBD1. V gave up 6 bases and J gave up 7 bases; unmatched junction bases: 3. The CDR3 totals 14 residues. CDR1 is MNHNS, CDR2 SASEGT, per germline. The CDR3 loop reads CASRGQGAFGELFF. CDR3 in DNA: TGTGCCAGCAGGGGACAGGGGGCGTTCGGGGAGCTGTTTTTT.

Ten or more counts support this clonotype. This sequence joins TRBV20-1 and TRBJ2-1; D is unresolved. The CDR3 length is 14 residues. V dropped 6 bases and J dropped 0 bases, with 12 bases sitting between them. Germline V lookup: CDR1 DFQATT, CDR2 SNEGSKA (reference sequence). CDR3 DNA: TGCAGTGCCCCTAGGTATAGCTCCTACAATGAGCAGTTCTTC. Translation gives CSAPRYSSYNEQFF.

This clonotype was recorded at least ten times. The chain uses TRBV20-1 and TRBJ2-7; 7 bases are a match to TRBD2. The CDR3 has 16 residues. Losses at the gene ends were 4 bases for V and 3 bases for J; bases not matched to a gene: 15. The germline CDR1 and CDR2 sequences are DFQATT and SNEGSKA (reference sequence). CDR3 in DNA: TGCAGTGCTAAAGAGTCAAGGGGCGGGAGATTCTACGAGCAGTACTTC. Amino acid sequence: CSAKESRGGRFYEQYF.

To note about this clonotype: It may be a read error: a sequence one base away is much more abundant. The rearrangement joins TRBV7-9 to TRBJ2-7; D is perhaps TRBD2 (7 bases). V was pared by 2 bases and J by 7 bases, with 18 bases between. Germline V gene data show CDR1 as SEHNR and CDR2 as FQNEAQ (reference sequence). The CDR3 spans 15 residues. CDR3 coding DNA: TGTGCCAGCAGCTTACTTACGGTAGGGGGGGATGAGCAGTACTTC. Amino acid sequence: CASSLLTVGGDEQYF.

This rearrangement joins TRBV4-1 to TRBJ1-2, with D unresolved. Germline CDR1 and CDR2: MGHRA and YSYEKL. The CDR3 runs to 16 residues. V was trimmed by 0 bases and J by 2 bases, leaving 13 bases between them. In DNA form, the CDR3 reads TGCGCCAGCAGCCAAGATTTGACGGGCCCCAACTATGGCTACACCTTC. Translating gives CASSQDLTGPNYGYTF.

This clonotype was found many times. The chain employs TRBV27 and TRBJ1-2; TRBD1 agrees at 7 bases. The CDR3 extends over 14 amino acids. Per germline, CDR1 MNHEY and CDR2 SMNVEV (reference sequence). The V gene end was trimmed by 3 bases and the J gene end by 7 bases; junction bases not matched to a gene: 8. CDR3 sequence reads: CASSLGQGVGGYTF. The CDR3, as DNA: TGTGCCAGCAGTTTGGGGCAGGGGGTTGGTGGCTACACCTTC.

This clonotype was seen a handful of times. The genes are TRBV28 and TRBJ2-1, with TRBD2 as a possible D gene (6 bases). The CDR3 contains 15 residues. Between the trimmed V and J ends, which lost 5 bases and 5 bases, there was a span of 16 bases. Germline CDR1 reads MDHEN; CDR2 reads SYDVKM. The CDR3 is CASSLSLGGNNEQFF. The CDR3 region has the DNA TGTGCCAGCAGTCTTTCTCTTGGAGGGAACAATGAGCAGTTCTTC.

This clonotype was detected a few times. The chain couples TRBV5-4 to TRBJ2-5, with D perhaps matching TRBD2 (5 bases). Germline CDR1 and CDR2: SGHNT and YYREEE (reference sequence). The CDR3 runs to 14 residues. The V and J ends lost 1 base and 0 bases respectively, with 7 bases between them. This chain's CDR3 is CASSLSADQETQYF. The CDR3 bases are TGTGCCAGCAGCTTGTCAGCGGACCAAGAGACCCAGTACTTC.

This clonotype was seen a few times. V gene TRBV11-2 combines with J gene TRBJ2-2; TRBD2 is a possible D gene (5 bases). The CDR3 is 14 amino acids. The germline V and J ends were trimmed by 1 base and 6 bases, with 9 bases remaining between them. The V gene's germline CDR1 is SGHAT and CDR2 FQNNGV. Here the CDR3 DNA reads TGTGCCAGCAGCTTAGCTAAGGGAGCCGGGGAGCTGTTTTTT. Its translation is CASSLAKGAGELFF. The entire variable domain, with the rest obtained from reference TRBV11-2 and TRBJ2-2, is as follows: EAGVAQSPRYKIIEKRQSVAFWCNPISGHATLYWYQQILGQGPKLLIQFQNNGVVDDSQLPKDRFSAERLKGVDSTLKIQPAKLEDSAVYLCASSLAKGAGELFFGEGSRLTVL.